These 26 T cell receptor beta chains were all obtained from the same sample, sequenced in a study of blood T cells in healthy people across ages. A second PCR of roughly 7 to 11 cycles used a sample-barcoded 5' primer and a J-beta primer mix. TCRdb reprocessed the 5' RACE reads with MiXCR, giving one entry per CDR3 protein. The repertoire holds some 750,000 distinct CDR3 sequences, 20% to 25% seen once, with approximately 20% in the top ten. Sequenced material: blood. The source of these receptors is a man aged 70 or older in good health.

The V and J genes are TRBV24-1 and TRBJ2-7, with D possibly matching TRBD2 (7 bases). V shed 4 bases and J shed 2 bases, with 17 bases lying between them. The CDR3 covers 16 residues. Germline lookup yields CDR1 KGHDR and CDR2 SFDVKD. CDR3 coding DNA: TGTGCCACCAGTGACCCCGGAAAGGGGGGGACCTACGAGCAGTACTTC. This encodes CATSDPGKGGTYEQYF.

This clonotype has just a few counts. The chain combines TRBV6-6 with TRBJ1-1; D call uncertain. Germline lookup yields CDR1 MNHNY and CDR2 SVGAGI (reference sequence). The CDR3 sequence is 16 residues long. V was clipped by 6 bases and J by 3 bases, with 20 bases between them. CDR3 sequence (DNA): TGTGCCAGCAGCCCCTCTGGCAGACGTATGGACACTGAAGCTTTCTTT. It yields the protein CASSPSGRRMDTEAFF.

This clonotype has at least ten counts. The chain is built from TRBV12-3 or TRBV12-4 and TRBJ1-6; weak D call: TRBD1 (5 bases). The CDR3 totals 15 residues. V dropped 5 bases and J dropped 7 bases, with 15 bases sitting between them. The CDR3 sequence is CASSTAGGGNSPLHF. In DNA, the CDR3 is TGTGCCAGCAGTACCGCGGGGGGTGGCAATTCACCCCTCCACTTT.

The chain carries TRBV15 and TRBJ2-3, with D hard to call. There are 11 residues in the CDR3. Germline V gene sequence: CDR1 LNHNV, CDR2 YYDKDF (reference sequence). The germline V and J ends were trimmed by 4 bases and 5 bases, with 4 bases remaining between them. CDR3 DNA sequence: TGTGCCACCAGCATGGGAGATACGCAGTATTTT. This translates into CATSMGDTQYF.

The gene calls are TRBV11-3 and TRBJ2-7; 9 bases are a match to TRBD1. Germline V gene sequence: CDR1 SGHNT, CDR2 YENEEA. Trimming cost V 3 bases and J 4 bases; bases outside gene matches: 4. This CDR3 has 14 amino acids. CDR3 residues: CASSFSDRGYEQYF. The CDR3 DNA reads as TGTGCCAGCAGCTTCAGTGACAGGGGGTACGAGCAGTACTTC. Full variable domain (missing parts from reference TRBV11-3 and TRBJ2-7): EAGVVQSPRYKIIEKKQPVAFWCNPISGHNTLYWYLQNLGQGPELLIRYENEEAVDDSQLPKDRFSAERLKGVDSTLKIQPAELGDSAVYLCASSFSDRGYEQYFGPGTRLTVT.

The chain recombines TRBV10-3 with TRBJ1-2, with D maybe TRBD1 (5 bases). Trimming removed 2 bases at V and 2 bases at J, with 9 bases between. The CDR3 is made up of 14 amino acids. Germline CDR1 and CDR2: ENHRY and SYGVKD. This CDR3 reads CAISEGTGNYGYTF. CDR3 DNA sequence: TGTGCCATCAGTGAGGGGACCGGGAACTATGGCTACACCTTC.

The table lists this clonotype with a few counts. The CDR3 DNA follows: TGTGCCAGCAGTGATTTTACGGGGGGGCTCCTGGAGCAGTTCTTC. Translation gives CASSDFTGGLLEQFF. The V and J genes are TRBV6-1 and TRBJ2-1; 8 nucleotides align to TRBD2. Looked up from germline, CDR1 is MNHNS and CDR2 is SASEGT. Unmatched junction bases numbered 11, after V lost 3 bases and J lost 10 bases. This CDR3 comprises 15 residues.

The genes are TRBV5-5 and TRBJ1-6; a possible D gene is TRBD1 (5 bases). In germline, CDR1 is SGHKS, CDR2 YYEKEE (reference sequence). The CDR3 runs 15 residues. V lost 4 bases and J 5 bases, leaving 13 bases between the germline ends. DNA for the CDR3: TGTGCCAGCAGCCCAGCAGGGAATAATAATTCACCCCTCCACTTT. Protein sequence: CASSPAGNNNSPLHF.

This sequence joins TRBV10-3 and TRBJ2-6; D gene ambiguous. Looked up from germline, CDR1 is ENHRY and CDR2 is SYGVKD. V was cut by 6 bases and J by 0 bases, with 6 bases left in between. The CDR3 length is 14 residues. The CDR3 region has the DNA TGTGCCATCAGGCAAGGCTCTGGGGCCAACGTCCTGACTTTC. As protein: CAIRQGSGANVLTF.

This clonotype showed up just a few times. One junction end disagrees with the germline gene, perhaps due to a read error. CDR3 coding DNA: TGCAGTGCTGGAGAGTTAGAAGCTTTCTTT. Amino acids: CSAGELEAFF. The J gene is TRBJ1-1, the V gene TRBV20-1; D is unresolved. CDR1 is DFQATT and CDR2 is SNEGSKA in the germline V gene (reference sequence). The CDR3 length is 10 residues.

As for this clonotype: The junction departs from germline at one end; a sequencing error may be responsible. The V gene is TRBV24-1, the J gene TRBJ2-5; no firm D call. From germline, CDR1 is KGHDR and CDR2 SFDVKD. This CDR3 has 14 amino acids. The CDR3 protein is CATSDRRSQETPYF. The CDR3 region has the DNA TGTGCCACCAGTGATAGGCGATCCCAAGAGACCCCGTACTTC.

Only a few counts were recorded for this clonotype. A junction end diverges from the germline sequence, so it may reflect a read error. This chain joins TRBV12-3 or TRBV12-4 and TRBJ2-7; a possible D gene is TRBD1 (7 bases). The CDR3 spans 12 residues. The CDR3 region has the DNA TGTGCCAGCACCCGGAGGGCAGGGACAGCCCGCTTC. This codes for CASTRRAGTARF.

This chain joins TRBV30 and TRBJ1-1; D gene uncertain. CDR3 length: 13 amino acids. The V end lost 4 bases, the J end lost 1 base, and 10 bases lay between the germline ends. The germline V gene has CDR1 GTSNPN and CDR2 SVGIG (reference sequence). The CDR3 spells CAWTEGWNTEAFF. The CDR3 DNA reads TGTGCCTGGACCGAGGGTTGGAACACTGAAGCTTTCTTT.

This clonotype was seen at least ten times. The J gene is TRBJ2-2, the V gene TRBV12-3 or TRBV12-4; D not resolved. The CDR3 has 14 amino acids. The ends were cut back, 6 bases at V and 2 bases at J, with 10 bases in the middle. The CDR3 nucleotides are TGTGCCAGCAGCCCCACGAGAAACACCGGGGAGCTGTTTTTT. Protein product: CASSPTRNTGELFF.

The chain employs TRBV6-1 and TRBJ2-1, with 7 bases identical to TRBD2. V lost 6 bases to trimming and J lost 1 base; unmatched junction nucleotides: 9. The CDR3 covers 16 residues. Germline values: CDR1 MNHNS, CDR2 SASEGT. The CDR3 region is CASSNPGGWSYNEQFF. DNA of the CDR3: TGTGCCAGCAGCAACCCCGGGGGGTGGTCCTACAATGAGCAGTTCTTC.

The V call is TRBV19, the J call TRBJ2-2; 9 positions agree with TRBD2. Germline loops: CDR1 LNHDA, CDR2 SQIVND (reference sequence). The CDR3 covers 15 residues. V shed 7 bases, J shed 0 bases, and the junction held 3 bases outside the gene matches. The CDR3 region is CASTRTSANTGELFF. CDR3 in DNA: TGTGCCAGTACTCGGACTAGCGCGAACACCGGGGAGCTGTTTTTT.

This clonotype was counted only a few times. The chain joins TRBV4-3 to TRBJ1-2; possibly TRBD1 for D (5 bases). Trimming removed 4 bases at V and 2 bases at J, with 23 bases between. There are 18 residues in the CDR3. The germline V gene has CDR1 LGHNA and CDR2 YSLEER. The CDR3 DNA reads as TGCGCCAGCAGCCGATCCATCCCGGGTCCCGCAGGGAACTATGGCTACACCTTC. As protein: CASSRSIPGPAGNYGYTF.

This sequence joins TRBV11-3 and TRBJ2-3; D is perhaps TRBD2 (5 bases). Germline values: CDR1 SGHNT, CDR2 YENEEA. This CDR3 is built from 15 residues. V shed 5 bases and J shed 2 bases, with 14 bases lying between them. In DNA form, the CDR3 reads TGTGCCAGCAGCCGCAACTACGGGGTCACAGATACGCAGTATTTT. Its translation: CASSRNYGVTDTQYF.

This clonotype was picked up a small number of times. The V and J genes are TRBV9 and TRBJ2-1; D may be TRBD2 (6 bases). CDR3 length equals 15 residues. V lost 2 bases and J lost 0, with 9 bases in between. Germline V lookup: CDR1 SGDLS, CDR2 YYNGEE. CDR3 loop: CASSVSGVSYNEQFF. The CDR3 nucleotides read TGTGCCAGCAGCGTTTCGGGGGTCTCCTACAATGAGCAGTTCTTC. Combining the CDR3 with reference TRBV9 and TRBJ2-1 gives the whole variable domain DSGVTQTPKHLITATGQRVTLRCSPRSGDLSVYWYQQSLDQGLQFLIQYYNGEERAKGNILERFSAQQFPDLHSELNLSSLELGDSALYFCASSVSGVSYNEQFFGPGTRLTVL.

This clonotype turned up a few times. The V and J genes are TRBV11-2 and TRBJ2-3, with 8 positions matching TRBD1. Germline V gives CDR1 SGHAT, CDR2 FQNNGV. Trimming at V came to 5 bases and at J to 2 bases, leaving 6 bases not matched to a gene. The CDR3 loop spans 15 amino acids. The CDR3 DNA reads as TGTGCCAGCAGCCACCGGGACAGGATCACAGATACGCAGTATTTT. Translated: CASSHRDRITDTQYF.

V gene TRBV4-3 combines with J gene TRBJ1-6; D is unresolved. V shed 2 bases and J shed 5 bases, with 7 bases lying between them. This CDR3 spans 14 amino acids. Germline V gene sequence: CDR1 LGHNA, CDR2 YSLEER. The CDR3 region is CASSQNRNNSPLHF. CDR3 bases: TGCGCCAGCAGCCAAAATCGGAATAATTCACCCCTCCACTTT.

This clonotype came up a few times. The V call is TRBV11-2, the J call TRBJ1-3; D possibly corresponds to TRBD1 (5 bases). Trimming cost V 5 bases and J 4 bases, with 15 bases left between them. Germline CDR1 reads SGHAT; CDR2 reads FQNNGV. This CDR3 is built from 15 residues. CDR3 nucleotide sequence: TGTGCCAGCAGCCTTCAGACAGTCCCCGGAAACACCATATATTTT. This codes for CASSLQTVPGNTIYF.

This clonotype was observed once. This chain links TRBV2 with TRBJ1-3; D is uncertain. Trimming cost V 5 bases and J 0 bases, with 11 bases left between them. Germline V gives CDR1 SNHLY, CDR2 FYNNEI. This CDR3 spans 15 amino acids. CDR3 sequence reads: CASSLDSYSGNTIYF. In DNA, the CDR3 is TGTGCCAGCAGTTTGGACTCGTACTCTGGAAACACCATATATTTT.

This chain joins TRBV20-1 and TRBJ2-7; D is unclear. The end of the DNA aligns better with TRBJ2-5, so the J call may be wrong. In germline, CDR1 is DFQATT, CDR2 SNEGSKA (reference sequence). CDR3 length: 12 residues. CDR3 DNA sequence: TGCAGTGCTAGACCCACCACGGCGACCCAGTACTTC. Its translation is CSARPTTATQYF.

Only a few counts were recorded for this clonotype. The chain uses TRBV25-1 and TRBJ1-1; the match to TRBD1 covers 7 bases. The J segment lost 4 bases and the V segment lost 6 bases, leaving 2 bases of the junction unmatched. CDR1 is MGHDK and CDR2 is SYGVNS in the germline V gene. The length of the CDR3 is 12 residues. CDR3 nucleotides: TGTGCCAGCAGACAGGGGTTCACTGAAGCTTTCTTT. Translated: CASRQGFTEAFF.

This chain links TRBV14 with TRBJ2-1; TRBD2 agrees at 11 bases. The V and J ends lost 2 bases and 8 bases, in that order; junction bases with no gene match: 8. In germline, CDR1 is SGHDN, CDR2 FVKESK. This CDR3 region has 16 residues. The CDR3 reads CASSQPSGRNPHEQFF. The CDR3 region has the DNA TGTGCCAGCAGCCAACCTAGCGGGAGGAATCCCCATGAGCAGTTCTTC.